The entry that follows covers one T cell receptor beta chain sequence. Its antigen is undetermined. CDR3 length equals 12 residues. Losses at the gene ends were 6 bases for V and 7 bases for J; bases not matched to a gene: 3. Per germline, CDR1 MNHEY and CDR2 SVGAGI. The data are from a study of T cell responses to AZD1222 COVID-19 vaccine. Findings and limits, study-wide: Donors were chiefly white British, with a greater number of females, and clonal diversity was perhaps underestimated. Among AZD1222 vaccinees, only six or seven were seropositive at baseline. When two AZD1222 doses had been given, Spike-specific TCR breadth and depth rose.

Here immunoSEQ multiplex PCR was the method, and the copy in TCRdb shows in-frame clones only, minus some. The sample shows over 130,000 clones, roughly 91% of them seen only once. The material was peripheral blood, obtained on day 0 of AZD1222 vaccination. The chain uses TRBV6-5 and TRBJ2-1; the match to TRBD2 covers 7 bases. The source of this sequence is an adult in good health. This CDR3 is CASSPGGNEQFF. The CDR3 nucleotides are TGTGCCAGCAGCCCCGGGGGGAATGAGCAGTTCTTC.